This T cell receptor beta chain was sequenced for a study of blood T cell repertoires in COVID-19. In the study overall: T cells, B-cell-depleted T cells, or PBMCs provided the cDNA or gDNA that served as material.

Enrollment of patients from Seattle took place during active infection, with longitudinal follow-up. This table comes from immunoSEQ multiplex PCR, and its TCRdb copy is limited to in-frame clones, with some not included. In the table there are 250,000 to 300,000 clones, roughly nine tenths of which are singletons. The V and J ends lost 3 bases and 7 bases respectively, with 9 bases between them. The CDR3 is 13 residues long. Germline assignment: CDR1 LNHDA and CDR2 SQIVND (reference sequence). The rearrangement uses TRBV19 and TRBJ2-2; perhaps TRBD2 as D (5 bases). Sequences were obtained from peripheral blood. The sequence was collected from a woman in her twenties or thirties with COVID-19, enrolled during active disease. For the CDR3, the DNA is TGTGCCAGTAGTATTGGACTCAACGGGGAGCTGTTTTTT. Translation gives CASSIGLNGELFF.